Below are 6 T cell receptor beta chains sequenced from a single sample in a study of cytomegalovirus exposure and HLA in healthy donors (dated by TCRdb to about 2017). Libraries were constructed by the immunoSEQ multiplex PCR assay. Here the immuneACCESS table is served through TCRdb, limited to in-frame sequences with V and J called. Missing clones are a known gap in these copies; in checked studies unresolved V genes cover under half, and the rest lacks a known reason. The sample table holds more than 95,000 clones, of which approximately 85% were seen once. Roughly 5.3% of the sample belongs to the ten largest clones. The source material was PBMCs. The receptors derive from a man aged 18 to 30 in good health and CMV-seronegative.

The chain couples TRBV6-1 to TRBJ2-1, with D possibly being TRBD2 (5 bases). Deletions cut 0 bases from V and 0 bases from J, with 15 bases between. Germline loops: CDR1 MNHNS, CDR2 SASEGT. The CDR3 spans 18 residues. The CDR3 DNA follows: TGTGCCAGCAGTGAAGCTCAGCGACTATCCAGCTCCTACAATGAGCAGTTCTTC. Encoded protein: CASSEAQRLSSSYNEQFF.

Only one count was recorded for this clone. This chain uses TRBV5-1 with TRBJ2-1; 13 nucleotides align to TRBD2. The germline V gene has CDR1 SGHRS and CDR2 YFSETQ. The CDR3 loop spans 15 amino acids. Trimming removed 5 bases from V and 12 bases from J; junction bases left unmatched: 11. This chain's CDR3 is CASSSGTSGIWGQFF. The CDR3 DNA is TGCGCCAGCAGTTCCGGGACTAGCGGGATATGGGGGCAGTTCTTC.

The chain joins TRBV10-3 to TRBJ1-2; no clear D gene. The CDR3 is 13 residues long. V was cut by 3 bases and J by 4 bases, with 9 bases left in between. CDR1 is ENHRY, CDR2 SYGVKD, per germline. The CDR3, as DNA: TGTGCCATCAGTGACGTATCGGGCTATGGCTACACCTTC. The encoded protein is CAISDVSGYGYTF.

A single count supports this clone. The rearrangement joins TRBV5-1 to TRBJ2-3; 8 positions agree with TRBD2. The germline V gene has CDR1 SGHRS and CDR2 YFSETQ. This CDR3 has 15 residues. The V segment lost 5 bases and the J segment 4 bases; nucleotides outside the gene matches: 9. The CDR3 region is CASSRGGRTADTQYF. CDR3 DNA: TGCGCCAGCAGTCGGGGCGGGAGGACCGCAGATACGCAGTATTTT.

V gene TRBV11-2 combines with J gene TRBJ2-2; D ambiguous. V lost 10 bases and J lost 3, with 9 bases in between. This CDR3 contains 12 residues. Germline CDR1 SGHAT, CDR2 FQNNGV. Here the CDR3 reads CATPPHTGELFF. DNA of the CDR3: TGTGCCACCCCTCCTCACACCGGGGAGCTGTTTTTT.

V gene TRBV25-1 combines with J gene TRBJ1-1; 7 bases line up with TRBD1. Trimming took 6 bases from V and 0 from J; bases not matched to a gene: 4. The CDR3 totals 14 residues. CDR1 and CDR2 (germline): MGHDK, SYGVNS. CDR3 DNA sequence: TGTGCCAGCAGCCCAGGGGGGATGAACACTGAAGCTTTCTTT. This codes for CASSPGGMNTEAFF.